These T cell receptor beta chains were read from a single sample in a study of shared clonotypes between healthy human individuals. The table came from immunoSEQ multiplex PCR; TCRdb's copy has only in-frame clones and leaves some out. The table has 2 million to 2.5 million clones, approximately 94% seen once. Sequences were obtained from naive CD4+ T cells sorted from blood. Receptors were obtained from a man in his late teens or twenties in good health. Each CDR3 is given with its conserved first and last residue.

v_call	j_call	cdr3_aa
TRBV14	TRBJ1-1	CASSQEQGLLNTEAFF
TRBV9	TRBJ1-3	CASSVEPTGTSGNTIYF
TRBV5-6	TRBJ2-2	CASSFPSGELFF
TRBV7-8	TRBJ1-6	CASSLWRTGSSYNSPLHF
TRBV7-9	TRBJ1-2	CASSLGLNYGYTF
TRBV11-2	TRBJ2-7	CASSSGPLLRGTIYEQYF
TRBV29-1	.	CSVVRGPSREQYF
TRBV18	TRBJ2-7	CASSPAGGYEQYF
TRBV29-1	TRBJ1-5	CSVEESAGQPQHF
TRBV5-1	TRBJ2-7	CASSLAAGGPREQYF
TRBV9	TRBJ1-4	CASSAGQTNEKLFF
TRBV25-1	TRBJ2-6	CASSGQGYGANVLTF
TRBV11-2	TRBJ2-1	CASSWGGMSGNEQFF
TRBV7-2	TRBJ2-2	CASSLAETGGELFF
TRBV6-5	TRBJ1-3	CATSIDGNTIYF
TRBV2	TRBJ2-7	CASSKEYYEQYF
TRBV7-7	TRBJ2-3	CASPWGGTDTQYF
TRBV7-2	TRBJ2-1	CASSLNSGVSYNEQFF
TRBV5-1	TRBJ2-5	CASSLQGAETQYF
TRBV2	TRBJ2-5	CASSVDSQETQYF
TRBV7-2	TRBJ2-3	CASRNWDSDGTDTQYF
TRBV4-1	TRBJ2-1	CASRYGTATYNEQFF
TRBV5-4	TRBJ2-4	CASSESGGKVKNIQYF
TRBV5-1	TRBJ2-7	CASSLEGTGGRRQYF
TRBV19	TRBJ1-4	CASIPTGDNEKLFF
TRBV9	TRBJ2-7	CAAHPPAGKSYEQYF
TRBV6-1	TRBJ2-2	CASTWAAGELFF
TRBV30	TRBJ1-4	CAWSAKSSRALLLGNEKLFF
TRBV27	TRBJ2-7	CASTRTSGSYEQYF
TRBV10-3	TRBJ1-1	CAISDWGDEAFF
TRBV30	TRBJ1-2	CAWSVRTSGRSGGGYTF
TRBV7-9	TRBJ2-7	CASSFLAGGAYEQYF
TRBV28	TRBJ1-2	CASSFGTGVAYGYTF
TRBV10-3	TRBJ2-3	CAIKVQNTDTQYF
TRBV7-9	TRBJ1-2	CASSLVPGAVDPGYTF
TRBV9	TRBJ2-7	CASSRGSGGYEQYF
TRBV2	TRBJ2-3	CASIPNTDTQYF
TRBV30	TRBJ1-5	CAWTPSAGGHQPQHF
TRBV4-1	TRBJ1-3	CASSQESTLLTGNTIYF
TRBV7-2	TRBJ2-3	CASSSTSGGSTDTQYF
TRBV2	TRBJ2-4	CASRFQARRNIQYF
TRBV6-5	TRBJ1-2	CASSRGNYGYTF
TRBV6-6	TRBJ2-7	CASSSNSLGEQYF
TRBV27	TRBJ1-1	CASRAGVGNTEAFF
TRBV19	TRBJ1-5	CASSIDTRAGQPQHF
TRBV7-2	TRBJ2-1	CASSLVGLLTYNEQFF
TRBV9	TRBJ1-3	CASTLGDLTGNTIYF
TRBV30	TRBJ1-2	CAWSPSVAHGYTF
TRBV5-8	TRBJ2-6	CASSLGAGANVLTF
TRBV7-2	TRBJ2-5	CASSLGGGRETQYF
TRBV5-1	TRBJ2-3	CASSFPSALGTDTQYF